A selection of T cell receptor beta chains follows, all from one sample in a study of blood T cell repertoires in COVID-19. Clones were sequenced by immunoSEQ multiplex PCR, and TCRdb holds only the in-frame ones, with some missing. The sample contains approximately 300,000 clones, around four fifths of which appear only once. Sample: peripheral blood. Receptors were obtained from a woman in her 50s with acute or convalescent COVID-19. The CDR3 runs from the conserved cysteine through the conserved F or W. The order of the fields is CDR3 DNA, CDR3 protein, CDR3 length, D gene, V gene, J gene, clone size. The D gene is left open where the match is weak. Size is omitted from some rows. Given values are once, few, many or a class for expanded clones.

TGTGCCAGCAGCCCACGGACAGACGTCTACGAGCAGTACTTC	CASSPRTDVYEQYF	14	.	TRBV9	TRBJ2-7	.
TGTGCCTCCAAGGGGCAGGCGAACACTGAAGCTTTCTTT	CASKGQANTEAFF	13	.	TRBV30	TRBJ1-1	.
TGTGCCAGCAGTGATCGGACAGTTGATGGCTACACCTTC	CASSDRTVDGYTF	13	.	TRBV25-1	TRBJ1-2	.
TGTGCCAGCAGCCAAGCCGGACACCCTCTATCTGGGGCCAACGTCCTGACTTTC	CASSQAGHPLSGANVLTF	18	.	TRBV3-1/TRBV3-2	TRBJ2-6	.
TGTGCCATCAGTGCTTATGACAGGGTGGAAAGCACGGGCTATGGCTACACCTTC	CAISAYDRVESTGYGYTF	18	TRBD1	TRBV10-3	TRBJ1-2	.
TGTGCCAGCAAGAACAGGGAAGTAGGGAACACTGAAGCTTTCTTT	CASKNREVGNTEAFF	15	.	TRBV2	TRBJ1-1	.
TGCGCCTCAAGCGACCGCCGTCGGAGCATTCAGTACTTC	CASSDRRRSIQYF	13	.	TRBV23-1	TRBJ2-4	.
TGTGCCAGCAGTTACGGGACAGAGAATTCACCCCTCCACTTT	CASSYGTENSPLHF	14	TRBD1	TRBV27	TRBJ1-6	.
TGTGCCAGCAGCTCAGGGTATACGCAGTATTTT	CASSSGYTQYF	11	.	TRBV25-1	TRBJ2-3	.
TGTGCCAGCTCACCAGATACAGGCACTGAAGCTTTCTTT	CASSPDTGTEAFF	13	.	TRBV18	TRBJ1-1	.
TGTGCCAGCAGCACAGGGACAGGGGCGACTCAGCCCCAGCATTTT	CASSTGTGATQPQHF	15	TRBD1	TRBV5-6	TRBJ1-5	.
TGTGCCAGCAGCGGGAGGGACAGGGTTGGAAAACTGTTTTTT	CASSGRDRVGKLFF	14	TRBD1	TRBV5-8	TRBJ1-4	.
TGTGCCAGCAGTTCCTTCTTGGGACTAGCGGAAAGCGAGCAGTACTTC	CASSSFLGLAESEQYF	16	TRBD2	TRBV27	TRBJ2-7	once
TGTGCCAGCAGCGTCGGTGGAAACACCATATATTTT	CASSVGGNTIYF	12	.	TRBV9	TRBJ1-3	.
TGCGCCAGCAGCCAAGATTATCATGAAAAACTGTTTTTT	CASSQDYHEKLFF	13	.	TRBV4-3	TRBJ1-4	.
TGTGCCAGCTCAGCGGGGACTACTAATGAAAAACTGTTTTTT	CASSAGTTNEKLFF	14	.	TRBV18	TRBJ1-4	.
TGCAGCAGGAGGGGCGCGAATGGAGATACGCAGTATTTT	CSRRGANGDTQYF	13	.	TRBV29-1	TRBJ2-3	.
TGTGCCTGGAGTGTACGGGGAGCCCAAGATAGCACCTTC	CAWSVRGAQDSTF	13	.	TRBV30	TRBJ1-2	.
TGTGCCAGCACCAGACAGGGGGGCCGAGAGACCCAGTACTTC	CASTRQGGRETQYF	14	TRBD1	TRBV5-6	TRBJ2-5	.
TGTGCCAGCAGTTTCTCCGGGACACCTGGGGAGACCCAGTACTTC	CASSFSGTPGETQYF	15	.	TRBV27	TRBJ2-5	.
TGTGCCAGCAGTTTTACAGAAACTAACTATGGCTACACCTTC	CASSFTETNYGYTF	14	.	TRBV7-8	TRBJ1-2	.
TGTGCCAGCAGTGAGTCAGGGGGTTCTAACTATGGCTACACCTTC	CASSESGGSNYGYTF	15	TRBD1	TRBV6-4	TRBJ1-2	.
TGTGCCAGACGGACAGGGGGTTATGGCTACACCTTC	CARRTGGYGYTF	12	TRBD1	TRBV2	TRBJ1-2	.
TGTGCCAGCAGCCAACGTCTCGGGAATCAGCCCCAGCATTTT	CASSQRLGNQPQHF	14	.	TRBV3-1/TRBV3-2	TRBJ1-5	once
TGTGCCAGTAGTATTGGGCAGTTTGGAAACACCATATATTTT	CASSIGQFGNTIYF	14	.	TRBV19	TRBJ1-3	.
TGTGCCAGTAGTAAAACAGGGTCTGGAAACACCATATATTTT	CASSKTGSGNTIYF	14	.	TRBV19	TRBJ1-3	.
TGTGCCAGCAGCTTAGGGGCCACCACAGATACGCAGTATTTT	CASSLGATTDTQYF	14	.	TRBV7-9	TRBJ2-3	.
TGTGCCAGCAGCTCCGGGACAGGGAACACTGAAGCTTTCTTT	CASSSGTGNTEAFF	14	TRBD1	TRBV9	TRBJ1-1	.
TGTGCCAGCAGCATAGGACTAGCGGGGAACACAGATACGCAGTATTTT	CASSIGLAGNTDTQYF	16	TRBD2	TRBV7-9	TRBJ2-3	.
TGCGCCAGCAGCCTGACCGGGGCTGAAGCTTTCTTT	CASSLTGAEAFF	12	.	TRBV4-1	TRBJ1-1	.
TGTGCCAGCAGTGGTCGACAGGGGGTCACAGATACGCAGTATTTT	CASSGRQGVTDTQYF	15	TRBD1	TRBV2	TRBJ2-3	.
TGTGCCAGCAGTCGGGACAGATTGAACACTGAAGCTTTCTTT	CASSRDRLNTEAFF	14	TRBD1	TRBV27	TRBJ1-1	few
TGTGCCAGCAGCCGGGACAGTGATCAGCCCCAGCATTTT	CASSRDSDQPQHF	13	TRBD1	TRBV14	TRBJ1-5	.